This TCR beta chain comes out of a study of early stage breast cancer tumors. This CDR3 has 12 amino acids. Trimming stripped 8 bases from V and 5 bases from J, with 10 bases between. CDR1 and CDR2 from the germline V gene are MNHEY and SVGAGI. This clone was seen only once. TCRdb keeps only in-frame clones here, not all; method: immunoSEQ multiplex PCR. The table records tens of thousands of clones, about 83% of them present only once. Sequenced sample: blood. The clonotype comes from a person between 30 and 45 years old with breast cancer. The V and J genes are TRBV6-5 and TRBJ1-5; no firm D call. The CDR3 DNA follows: TGTGCCAGCCGGGATTCTGATCAGCCCCAGCATTTT. As protein: CASRDSDQPQHF.